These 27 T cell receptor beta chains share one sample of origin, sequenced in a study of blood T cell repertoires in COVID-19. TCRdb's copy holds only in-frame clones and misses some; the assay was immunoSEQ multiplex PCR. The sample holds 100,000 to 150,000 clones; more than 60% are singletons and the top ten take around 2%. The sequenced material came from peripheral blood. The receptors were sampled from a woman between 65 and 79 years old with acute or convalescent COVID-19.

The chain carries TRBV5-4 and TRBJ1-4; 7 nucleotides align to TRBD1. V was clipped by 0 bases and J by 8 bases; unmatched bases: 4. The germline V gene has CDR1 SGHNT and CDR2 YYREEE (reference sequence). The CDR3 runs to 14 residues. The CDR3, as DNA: TGTGCCAGCAGCTTGGCAGGGGGGAAAGAAAAACTGTTTTTT. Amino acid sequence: CASSLAGGKEKLFF.

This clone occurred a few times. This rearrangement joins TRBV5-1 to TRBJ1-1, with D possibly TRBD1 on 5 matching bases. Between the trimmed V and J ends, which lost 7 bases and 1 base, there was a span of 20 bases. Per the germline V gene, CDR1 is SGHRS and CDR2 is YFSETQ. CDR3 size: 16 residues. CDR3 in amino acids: CASVLGQGHSNTEAFF. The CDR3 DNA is TGCGCCAGCGTACTGGGGCAGGGTCATTCGAACACTGAAGCTTTCTTT.

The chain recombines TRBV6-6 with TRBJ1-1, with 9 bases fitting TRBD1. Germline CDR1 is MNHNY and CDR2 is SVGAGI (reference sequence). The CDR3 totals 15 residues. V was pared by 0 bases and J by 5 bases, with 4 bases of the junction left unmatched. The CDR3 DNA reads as TGTGCCAGCAGTTACTCTACAGGGGGCTTGACTGAAGCTTTCTTT. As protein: CASSYSTGGLTEAFF.

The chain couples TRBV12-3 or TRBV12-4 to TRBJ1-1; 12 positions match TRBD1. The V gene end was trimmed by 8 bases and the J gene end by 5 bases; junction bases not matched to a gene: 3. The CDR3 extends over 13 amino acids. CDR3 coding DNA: TGTGCCAGCGGGACAGGGGGCCAAACTGAAGCTTTCTTT. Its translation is CASGTGGQTEAFF.

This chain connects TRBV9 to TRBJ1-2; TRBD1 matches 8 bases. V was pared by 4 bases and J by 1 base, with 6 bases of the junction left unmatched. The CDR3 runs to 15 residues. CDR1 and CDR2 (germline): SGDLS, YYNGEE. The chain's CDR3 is CASSPRTGNNYGYTF. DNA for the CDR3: TGTGCCAGCAGCCCGCGGACAGGGAATAACTATGGCTACACCTTC.

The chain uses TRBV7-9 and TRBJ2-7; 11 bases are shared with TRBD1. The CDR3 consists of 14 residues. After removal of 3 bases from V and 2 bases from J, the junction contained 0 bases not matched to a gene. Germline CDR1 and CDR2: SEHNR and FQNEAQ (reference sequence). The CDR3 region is CASSLGQGAYEQYF. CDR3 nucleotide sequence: TGTGCCAGCAGCTTGGGACAGGGGGCCTACGAGCAGTACTTC.

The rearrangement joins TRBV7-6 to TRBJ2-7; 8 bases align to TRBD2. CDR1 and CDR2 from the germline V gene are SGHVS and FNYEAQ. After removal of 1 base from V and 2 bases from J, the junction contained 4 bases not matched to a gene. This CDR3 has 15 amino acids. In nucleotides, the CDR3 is TGTGCCAGCAGCTTAGGCGGGGGGCCAACCTACGAGCAGTACTTC. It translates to CASSLGGGPTYEQYF.

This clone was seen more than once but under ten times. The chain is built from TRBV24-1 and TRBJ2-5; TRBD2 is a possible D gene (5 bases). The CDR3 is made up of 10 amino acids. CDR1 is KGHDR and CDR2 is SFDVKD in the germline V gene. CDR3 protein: CVPRGKTQYF. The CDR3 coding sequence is TGTGTCCCACGGGGAAAGACCCAGTACTTC.

The chain's CDR3 is CASSPAGRGYTF. Here the CDR3 DNA reads TGTGCCAGCAGCCCCGCAGGGAGGGGCTACACCTTC. This chain links TRBV7-2 with TRBJ1-2, with a possible D match to TRBD1 (5 bases). CDR1 and CDR2 (germline): SGHTA, FQGNSA. V lost 5 bases, J lost 8 bases, and 12 bases lay in between. This CDR3 is 12 amino acids long. Filled out from reference TRBV7-2 and TRBJ1-2, the complete variable domain reads GAGVSQSPSNKVTEKGKDVELRCDPISGHTALYWYRQSLGQGLEFLIYFQGNSAPDKSGLPSDRFSAERTGGSVSTLTIQRTQQEDSAVYLCASSPAGRGYTFGSGTRLTVV.

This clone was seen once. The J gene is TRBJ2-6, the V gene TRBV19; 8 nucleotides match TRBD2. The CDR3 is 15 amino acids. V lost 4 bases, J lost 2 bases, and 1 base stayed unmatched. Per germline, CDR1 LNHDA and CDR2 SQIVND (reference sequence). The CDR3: CASSTGRAGANVLTF. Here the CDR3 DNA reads TGTGCCAGTAGTACCGGGAGGGCTGGGGCCAACGTCCTGACTTTC.

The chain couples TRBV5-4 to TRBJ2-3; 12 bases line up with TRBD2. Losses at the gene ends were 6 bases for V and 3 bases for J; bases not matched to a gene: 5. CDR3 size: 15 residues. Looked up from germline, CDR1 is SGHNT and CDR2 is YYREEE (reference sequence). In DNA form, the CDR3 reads TGTGCCAGCACCAAGACTAGCGGGAGTACAGATACGCAGTATTTT. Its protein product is CASTKTSGSTDTQYF.

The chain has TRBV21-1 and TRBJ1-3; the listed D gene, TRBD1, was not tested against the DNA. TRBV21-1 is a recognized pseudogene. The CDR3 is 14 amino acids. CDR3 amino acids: CASQGSSSGNTIYF. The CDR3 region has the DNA TGTGCCAGCCAGGGGAGTAGCTCTGGAAACACCATATATTTT.

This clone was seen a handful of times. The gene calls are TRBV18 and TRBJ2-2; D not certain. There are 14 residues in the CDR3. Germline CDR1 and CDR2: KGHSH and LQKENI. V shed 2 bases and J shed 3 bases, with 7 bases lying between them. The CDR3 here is CASSPSEDTGELFF. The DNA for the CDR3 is TGTGCCAGCTCACCAAGTGAGGACACCGGGGAGCTGTTTTTT.

The CDR3 DNA reads as TGTGCCAGCAGCCAAGAATCCCTGGCAGGGGAATACTACAATGAGCAGTTCTTC. This sequence encodes CASSQESLAGEYYNEQFF. The gene calls are TRBV14 and TRBJ2-1, with D possibly being TRBD1 (6 bases). Germline V gene data show CDR1 as SGHDN and CDR2 as FVKESK. Trimming took 0 bases from V and 3 from J, leaving 18 bases between them. This CDR3 contains 18 residues. The variable domain in full, with the rest retrieved from reference TRBV14 and TRBJ2-1, is EAGVTQFPSHSVIEKGQTVTLRCDPISGHDNLYWYRRVMGKEIKFLLHFVKESKQDESGMPNNRFLAERTGGTYSTLKVQPAELEDSGVYFCASSQESLAGEYYNEQFFGPGTRLTVL.

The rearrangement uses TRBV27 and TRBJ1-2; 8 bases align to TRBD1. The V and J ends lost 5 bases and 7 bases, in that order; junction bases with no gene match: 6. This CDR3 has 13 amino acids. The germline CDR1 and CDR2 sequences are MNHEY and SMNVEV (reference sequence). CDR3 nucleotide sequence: TGTGCCAGCAGTACTCAGGGGGCGCTTGGCTACACCTTC. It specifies CASSTQGALGYTF.

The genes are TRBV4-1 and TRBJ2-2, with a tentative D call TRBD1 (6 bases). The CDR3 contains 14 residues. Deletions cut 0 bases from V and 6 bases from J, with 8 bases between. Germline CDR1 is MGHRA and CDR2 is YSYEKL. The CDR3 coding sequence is TGCGCCAGCAGCCAAGACAGGGGAGCCGGGGAGCTGTTTTTT. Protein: CASSQDRGAGELFF.

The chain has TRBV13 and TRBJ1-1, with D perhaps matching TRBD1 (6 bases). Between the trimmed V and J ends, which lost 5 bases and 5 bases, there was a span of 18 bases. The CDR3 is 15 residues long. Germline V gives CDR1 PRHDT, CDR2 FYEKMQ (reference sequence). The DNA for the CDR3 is TGTGCCAGCAGCCGGGGGGGCGGCAGGGAAACTGAAGCTTTCTTT. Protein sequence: CASSRGGGRETEAFF. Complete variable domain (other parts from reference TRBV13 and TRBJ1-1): AAGVIQSPRHLIKEKRETATLKCYPIPRHDTVYWYQQGPGQDPQFLISFYEKMQSDKGSIPDRFSAQQFSDYHSELNMSSLELGDSALYFCASSRGGGRETEAFFGQGTRLTVV.

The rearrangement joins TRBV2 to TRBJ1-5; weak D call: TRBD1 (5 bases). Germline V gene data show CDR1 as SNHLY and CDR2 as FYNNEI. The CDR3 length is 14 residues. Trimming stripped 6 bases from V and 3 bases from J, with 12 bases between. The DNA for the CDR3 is TGTGCCAGCAGCCCCGACAGCCCCAATCAGCCCCAGCATTTT. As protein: CASSPDSPNQPQHF.

The CDR3 sequence is CASSQSGKANYGYTF. The CDR3 DNA reads TGTGCCAGCAGCCAATCAGGGAAAGCTAACTATGGCTACACCTTC. This chain uses TRBV7-2 with TRBJ1-2, with D possibly being TRBD1 (5 bases). V gave up 5 bases and J gave up 0 bases, with 13 bases separating them. Per the germline V gene, CDR1 is SGHTA and CDR2 is FQGNSA. CDR3 size: 15 residues.

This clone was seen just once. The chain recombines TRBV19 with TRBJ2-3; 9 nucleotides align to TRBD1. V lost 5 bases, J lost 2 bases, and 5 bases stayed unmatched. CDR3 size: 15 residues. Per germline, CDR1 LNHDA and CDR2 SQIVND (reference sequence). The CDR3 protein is CASSGRTGATDTQYF. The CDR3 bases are TGTGCCAGTAGTGGGCGGACAGGGGCCACAGATACGCAGTATTTT.

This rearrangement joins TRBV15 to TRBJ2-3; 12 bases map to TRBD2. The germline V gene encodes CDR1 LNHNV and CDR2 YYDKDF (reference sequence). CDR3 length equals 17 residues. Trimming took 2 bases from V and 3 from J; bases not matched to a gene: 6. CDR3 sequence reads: CATSRPSGGAGTDTQYF. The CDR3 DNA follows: TGTGCCACCAGCAGACCTAGCGGGGGGGCAGGGACAGATACGCAGTATTTT.

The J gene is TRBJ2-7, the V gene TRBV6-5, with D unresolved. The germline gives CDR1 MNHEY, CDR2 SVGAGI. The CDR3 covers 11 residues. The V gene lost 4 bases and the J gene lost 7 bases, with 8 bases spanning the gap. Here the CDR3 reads CASSSEVEQYF. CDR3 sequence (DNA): TGTGCCAGCAGTTCCGAGGTTGAGCAGTACTTC.

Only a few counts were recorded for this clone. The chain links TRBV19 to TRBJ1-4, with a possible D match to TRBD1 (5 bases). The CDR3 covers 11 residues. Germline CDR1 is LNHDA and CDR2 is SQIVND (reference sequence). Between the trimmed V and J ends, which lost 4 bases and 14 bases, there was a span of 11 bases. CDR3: CASSKPGSLFF. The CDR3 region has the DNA TGTGCCAGTAGTAAGCCAGGGTCCCTGTTTTTT.

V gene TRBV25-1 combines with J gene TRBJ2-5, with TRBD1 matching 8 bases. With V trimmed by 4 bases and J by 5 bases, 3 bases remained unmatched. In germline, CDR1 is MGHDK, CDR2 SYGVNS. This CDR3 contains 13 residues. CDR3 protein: CASSVTGAETQYF. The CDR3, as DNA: TGTGCCAGCAGTGTGACAGGGGCGGAGACCCAGTACTTC. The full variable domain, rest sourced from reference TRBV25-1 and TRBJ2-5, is EADIYQTPRYLVIGTGKKITLECSQTMGHDKMYWYQQDPGMELHLIHYSYGVNSTEKGDLSSESTVSRIRTEHFPLTLESARPSHTSQYLCASSVTGAETQYFGPGTRLLVL.

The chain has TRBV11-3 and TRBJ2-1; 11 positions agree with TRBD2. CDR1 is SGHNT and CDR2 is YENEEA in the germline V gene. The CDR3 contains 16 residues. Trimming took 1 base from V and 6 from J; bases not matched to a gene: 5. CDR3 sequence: CASSLVLAGGSNEQFF. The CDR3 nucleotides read TGTGCCAGCAGCTTAGTTCTAGCGGGGGGCAGCAATGAGCAGTTCTTC.

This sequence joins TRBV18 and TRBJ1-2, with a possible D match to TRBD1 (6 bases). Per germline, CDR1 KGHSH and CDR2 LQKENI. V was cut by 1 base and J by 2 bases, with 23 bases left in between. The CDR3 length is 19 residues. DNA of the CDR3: TGTGCCAGCTCACCACTCCAGGGGCTAACCTCCCTGGGAAACTATGGCTACACCTTC. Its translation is CASSPLQGLTSLGNYGYTF.

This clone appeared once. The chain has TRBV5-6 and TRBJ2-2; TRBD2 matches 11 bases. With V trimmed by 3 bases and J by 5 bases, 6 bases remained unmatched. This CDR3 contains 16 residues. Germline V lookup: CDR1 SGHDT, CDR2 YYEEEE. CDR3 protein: CASSYTSGSGTGELFF. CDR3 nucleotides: TGTGCCAGCAGCTACACTAGCGGGAGCGGGACCGGGGAGCTGTTTTTT. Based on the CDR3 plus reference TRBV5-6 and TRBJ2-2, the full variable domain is DAGVTQSPTHLIKTRGQQVTLRCSPKSGHDTVSWYQQALGQGPQFIFQYYEEEERQRGNFPDRFSGHQFPNYSSELNVNALLLGDSALYLCASSYTSGSGTGELFFGEGSRLTVL.